The sequence of this T cell receptor beta chain was determined in a study of CD8+CD57+ T cells in acquired aplastic anemia. For the study at large: Mean read depth for CD4+ cells from healthy donors was 9 million to 13 million.

This clonotype was counted a few times. TCR beta VDJ and CDR3 profiling used genomic DNA as template. TCRdb reanalysed the reads using MiXCR and keeps one entry per CDR3 protein. The sample lists 130,000 or so distinct CDR3 sequences; around 41% were seen once. Sequences were obtained from sorted CD4+, CD8+, or CD8+CD57+ T cells (not recorded which) from PBMCs. This clonotype was obtained from a human donor in good health, serving as a control.

The CDR3 DNA reads TGTGCCAGTAGTGTGGTGGCCCAATCTCCCTACGAGCAGTACTTC. Amino acid sequence: CASSVVAQSPYEQYF. The chain uses TRBV19 and TRBJ2-7; unclear D gene. The CDR3 is made up of 15 amino acids. Germline assignment: CDR1 LNHDA and CDR2 SQIVND (reference sequence). The V end lost 5 bases, the J end lost 2 bases, and 16 bases lay between the germline ends. Full variable domain (outside the CDR3, taken from reference TRBV19 and TRBJ2-7): DGGITQSPKYLFRKEGQNVTLSCEQNLNHDAMYWYRQDPGQGLRLIYYSQIVNDFQKGDIAEGYSVSREKKESFPLTVTSAQKNPTAFYLCASSVVAQSPYEQYFGPGTRLTVT.